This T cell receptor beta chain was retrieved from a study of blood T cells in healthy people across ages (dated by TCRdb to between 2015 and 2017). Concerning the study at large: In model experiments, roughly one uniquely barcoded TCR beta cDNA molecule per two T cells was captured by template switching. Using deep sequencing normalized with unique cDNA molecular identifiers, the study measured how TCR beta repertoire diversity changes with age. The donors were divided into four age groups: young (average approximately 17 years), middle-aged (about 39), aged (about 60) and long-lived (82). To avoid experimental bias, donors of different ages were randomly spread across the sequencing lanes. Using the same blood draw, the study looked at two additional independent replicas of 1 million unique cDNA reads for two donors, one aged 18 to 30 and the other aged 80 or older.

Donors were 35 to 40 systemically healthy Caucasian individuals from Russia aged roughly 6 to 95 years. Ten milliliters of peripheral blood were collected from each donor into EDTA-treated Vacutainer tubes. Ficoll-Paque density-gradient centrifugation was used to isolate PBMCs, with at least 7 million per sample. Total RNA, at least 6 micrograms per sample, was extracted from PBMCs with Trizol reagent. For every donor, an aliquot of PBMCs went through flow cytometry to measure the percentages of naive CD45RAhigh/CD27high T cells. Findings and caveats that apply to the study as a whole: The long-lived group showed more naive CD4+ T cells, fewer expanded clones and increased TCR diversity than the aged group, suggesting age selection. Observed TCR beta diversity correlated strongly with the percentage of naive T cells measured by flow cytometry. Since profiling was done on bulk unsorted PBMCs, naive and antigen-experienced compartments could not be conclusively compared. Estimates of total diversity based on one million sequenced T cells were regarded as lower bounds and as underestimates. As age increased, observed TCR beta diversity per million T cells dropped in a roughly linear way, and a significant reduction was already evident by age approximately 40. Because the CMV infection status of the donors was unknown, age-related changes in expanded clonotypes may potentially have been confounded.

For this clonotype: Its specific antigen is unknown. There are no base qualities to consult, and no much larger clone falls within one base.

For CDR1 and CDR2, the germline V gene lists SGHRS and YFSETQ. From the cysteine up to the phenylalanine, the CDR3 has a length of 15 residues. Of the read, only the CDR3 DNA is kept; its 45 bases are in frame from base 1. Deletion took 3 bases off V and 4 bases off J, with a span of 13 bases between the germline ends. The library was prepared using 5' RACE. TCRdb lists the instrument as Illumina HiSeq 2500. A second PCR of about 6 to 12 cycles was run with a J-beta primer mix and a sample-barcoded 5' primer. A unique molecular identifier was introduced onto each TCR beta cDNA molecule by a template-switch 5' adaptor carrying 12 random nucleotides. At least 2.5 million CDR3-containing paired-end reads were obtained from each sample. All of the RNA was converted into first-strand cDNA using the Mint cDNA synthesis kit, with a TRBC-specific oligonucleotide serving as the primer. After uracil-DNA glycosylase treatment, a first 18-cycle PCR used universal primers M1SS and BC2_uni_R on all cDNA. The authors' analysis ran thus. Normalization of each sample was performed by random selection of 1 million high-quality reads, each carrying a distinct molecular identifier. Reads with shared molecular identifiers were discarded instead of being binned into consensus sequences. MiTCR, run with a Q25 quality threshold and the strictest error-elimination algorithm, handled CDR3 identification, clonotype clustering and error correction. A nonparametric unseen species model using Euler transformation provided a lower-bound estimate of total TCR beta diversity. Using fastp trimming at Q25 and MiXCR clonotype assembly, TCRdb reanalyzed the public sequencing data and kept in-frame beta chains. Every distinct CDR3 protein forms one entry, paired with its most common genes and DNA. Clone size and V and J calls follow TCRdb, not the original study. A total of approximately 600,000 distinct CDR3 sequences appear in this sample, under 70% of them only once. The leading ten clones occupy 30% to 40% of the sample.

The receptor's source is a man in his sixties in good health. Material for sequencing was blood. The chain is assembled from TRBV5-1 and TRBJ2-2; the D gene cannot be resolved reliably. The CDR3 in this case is CASSSTSTSTGELFF. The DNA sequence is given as TGCGCCAGCAGCTCGACGTCTACCTCCACCGGGGAGCTGTTTTTT.